These 6 T cell receptor beta chains originate from one sample sequenced in a study of blood T cell repertoires in COVID-19. The repertoire was sequenced with immunoSEQ multiplex PCR; TCRdb's copy has only in-frame clones and lacks some. The sample lists about 85,000 clones, around 88% occurring once. The sequencing sample was made of peripheral blood. Every receptor here comes from a man in his 60s with acute or convalescent COVID-19.

This chain uses TRBV9 with TRBJ1-2, with a tentative D call TRBD1 (5 bases). V lost 3 bases to trimming and J lost 8 bases, with 8 bases between them. This CDR3 has 11 amino acids. In germline, CDR1 is SGDLS, CDR2 YYNGEE. Here the CDR3 DNA reads TGTGCCAGCAGCGATAACAGGGGCTACACCTTC. The encoded protein is CASSDNRGYTF.

Concerning this clone itself: At the DNA level, this CDR3 is encoded by other sequences in the same sample as well. V usage is TRBV20-1 and J usage is TRBJ1-2; D perhaps matches TRBD1 (6 bases). CDR1 DFQATT and CDR2 SNEGSKA come from the germline V gene (reference sequence). Trimming left V 3 bases short and J 2 bases short, with 7 bases between. The CDR3 is 12 residues long. The CDR3 coding sequence is TGCAGTGCTAGTGGACAGAACTATGGCTACACCTTC. Translation: CSASGQNYGYTF.

This sequence joins TRBV5-1 and TRBJ2-5; 8 positions agree with TRBD2. Germline V gives CDR1 SGHRS, CDR2 YFSETQ. The V segment lost 4 bases and the J segment 7 bases; nucleotides outside the gene matches: 9. CDR3 length equals 14 residues. The CDR3 sequence: CASSIMTSVGTQYF. The CDR3 nucleotides read TGCGCCAGCAGCATAATGACTAGCGTGGGGACCCAGTACTTC.

The J gene is TRBJ2-7, the V gene TRBV5-6; 12 positions match TRBD2. The CDR3 totals 15 residues. V dropped 4 bases and J dropped 7; count of bases not matched to a gene: 9. Germline V gives CDR1 SGHDT, CDR2 YYEEEE. The CDR3 sequence is CASSRGLAGTREQYF. DNA for the CDR3: TGTGCCAGCAGCCGCGGACTAGCGGGGACAAGGGAGCAGTACTTC.

The sample holds a few counts of this clone. The chain couples TRBV19 to TRBJ1-5; a possible D gene is TRBD1 (5 bases). CDR3 length: 14 residues. Germline V CDR1 and CDR2: LNHDA, SQIVND (reference sequence). Trimming took off 7 bases at V and 7 bases at J, with 17 bases between the two ends. CDR3 DNA: TGTGCCAGTAACCACCTCGGCGGGGGACAGCCCCAGCATTTT. Translated: CASNHLGGGQPQHF.

V and J are TRBV27 and TRBJ2-1; D gene uncertain. V was clipped by 5 bases and J by 6 bases, with 5 bases between them. This CDR3 comprises 11 residues. Germline lookup yields CDR1 MNHEY and CDR2 SMNVEV (reference sequence). The CDR3 nucleotides are TGTGCCAGCAGTAACGGCAATGAGCAGTTCTTC. Its protein product is CASSNGNEQFF.